This TCR beta chain was sequenced for a study of blood T cell repertoires in COVID-19. Profiling relied on immunoSEQ multiplex PCR, and the TCRdb table lists in-frame clones only, not all of them. The data contain 200,000 to 250,000 clones, 88% of them singletons. The CDR3 contains 15 residues. CDR1 is LNHDA and CDR2 is SQIVND in the germline V gene (reference sequence). With V trimmed by 4 bases and J by 3 bases, 4 bases remained unmatched. The chain carries TRBV19 and TRBJ2-3; 10 bases are a match to TRBD1. The sequence was obtained from a man aged 65 to 85 with acute or convalescent COVID-19. Sequenced material: peripheral blood. The CDR3 loop reads CASSTPGQGTDTQYF. The CDR3 DNA reads as TGTGCCAGTAGTACCCCGGGACAGGGGACAGATACGCAGTATTTT.